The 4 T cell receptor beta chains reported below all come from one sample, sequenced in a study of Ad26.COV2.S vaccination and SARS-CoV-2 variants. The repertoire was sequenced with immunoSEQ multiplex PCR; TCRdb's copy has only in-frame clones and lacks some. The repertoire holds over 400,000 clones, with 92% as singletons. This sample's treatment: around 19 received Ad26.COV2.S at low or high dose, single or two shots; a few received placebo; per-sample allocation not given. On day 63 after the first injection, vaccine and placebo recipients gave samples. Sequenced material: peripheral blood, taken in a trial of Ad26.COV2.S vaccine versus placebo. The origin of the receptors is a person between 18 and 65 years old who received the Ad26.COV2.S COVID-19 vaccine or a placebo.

CDR3 in DNA: TGTGCCACCAGCAGACAAGGGGGGACTGGGGCCAACGTCCTGACTTTC. Its translation is CATSRQGGTGANVLTF. The genes are TRBV15 and TRBJ2-6, with D perhaps being TRBD1 or TRBD2 (6 bases each). Germline V CDR1 and CDR2: LNHNV, YYDKDF (reference sequence). This CDR3 is 16 amino acids long. V was trimmed by 2 bases and J by 2 bases, leaving 10 bases between them.

The CDR3: CASSIFPGRQETQYF. The CDR3 nucleotides read TGTGCCAGTAGTATCTTCCCAGGGAGGCAAGAGACCCAGTACTTC. This chain joins TRBV19 and TRBJ2-5, with D possibly being TRBD2 (6 bases). V lost 3 bases, J lost 2 bases, and 13 bases lay in between. The CDR3 consists of 15 residues. Germline CDR1 and CDR2: LNHDA and SQIVND (reference sequence).

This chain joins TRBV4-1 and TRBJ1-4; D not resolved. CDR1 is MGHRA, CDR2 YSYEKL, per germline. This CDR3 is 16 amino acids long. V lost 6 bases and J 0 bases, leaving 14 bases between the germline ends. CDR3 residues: CASSLPYLTTNEKLFF. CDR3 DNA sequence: TGCGCCAGCAGTCTGCCGTATCTCACAACTAATGAAAAACTGTTTTTT.

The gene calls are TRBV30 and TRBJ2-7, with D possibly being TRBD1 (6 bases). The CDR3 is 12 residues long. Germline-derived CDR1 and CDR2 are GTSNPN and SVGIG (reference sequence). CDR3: CASDSENYEQYF. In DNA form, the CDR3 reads TGTGCGTCGGACAGTGAGAACTACGAGCAGTACTTC. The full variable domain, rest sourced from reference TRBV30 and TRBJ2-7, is SQTIHQWPATLVQPVGSPLSLECTVEGTSNPNLYWYRQAAGRGLQLLFYSVGIGQISSEVPQNLSASRPQDRQFILSSKKLLLSDSGFYLCASDSENYEQYFGPGTRLTVT.